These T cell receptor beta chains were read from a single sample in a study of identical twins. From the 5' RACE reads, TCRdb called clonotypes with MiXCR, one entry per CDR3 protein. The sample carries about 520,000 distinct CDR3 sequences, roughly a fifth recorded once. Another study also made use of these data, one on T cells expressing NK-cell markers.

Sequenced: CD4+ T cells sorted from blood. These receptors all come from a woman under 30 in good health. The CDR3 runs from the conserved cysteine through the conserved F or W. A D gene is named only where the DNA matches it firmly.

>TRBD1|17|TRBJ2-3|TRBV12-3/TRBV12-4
CASSLAIGQGRTDTQYF
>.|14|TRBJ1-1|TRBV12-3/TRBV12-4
CASSLRRVNTEAFF
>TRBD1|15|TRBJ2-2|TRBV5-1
CASSSTGQGNGELFF
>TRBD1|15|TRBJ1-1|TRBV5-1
CASSLVGTGASEAFF
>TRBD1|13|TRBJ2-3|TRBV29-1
CSVGDRARGTQYF
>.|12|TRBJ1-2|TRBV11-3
CASSRGADGYTF
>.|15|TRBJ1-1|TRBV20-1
CSASPGHITYTEAFF
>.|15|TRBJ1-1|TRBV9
CASSANVFPNTEAFF
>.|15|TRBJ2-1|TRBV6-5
CASSYGGQVWNEQFF
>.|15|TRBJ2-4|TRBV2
CASTPAPGGQNIQYF
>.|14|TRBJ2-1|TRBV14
CASSPKAASGEQFF
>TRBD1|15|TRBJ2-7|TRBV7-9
CASSPRDRNSYEQYF
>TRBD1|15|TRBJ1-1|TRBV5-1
CASSLGGQMNTEAFF
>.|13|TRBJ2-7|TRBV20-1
CSARGTAGYEQYF
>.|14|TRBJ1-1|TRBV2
CASGKPTGSIEAFF
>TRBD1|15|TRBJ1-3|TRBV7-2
CASKPQGPSGNTIYF
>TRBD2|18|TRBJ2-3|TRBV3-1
CTIIPRGGAGGITDTQYF
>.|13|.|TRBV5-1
CASSSLPTDTQHF
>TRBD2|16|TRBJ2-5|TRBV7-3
CASSPGLGAGEETQYF
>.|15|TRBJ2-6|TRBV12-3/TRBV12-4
CASRGRLSGANVLTF
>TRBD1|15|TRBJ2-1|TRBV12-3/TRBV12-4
CASRGDRGQTRGEFF
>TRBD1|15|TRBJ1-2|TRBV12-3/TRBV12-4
CASSFRGQGASGYTF
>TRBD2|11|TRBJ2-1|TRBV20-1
CSASSGGAKFF
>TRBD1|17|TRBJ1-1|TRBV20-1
CSAPAQGATRANTEAFF
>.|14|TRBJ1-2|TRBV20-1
CSASVGPSNYGYTF
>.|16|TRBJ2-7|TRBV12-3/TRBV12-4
CASSRGGRPSSYEQYF
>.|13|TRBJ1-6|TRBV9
CASSVFINSPLHF
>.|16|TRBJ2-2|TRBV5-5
CASSLAPSRNTGELFF
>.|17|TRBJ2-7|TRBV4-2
CASSQGPSRGRTYEQYF
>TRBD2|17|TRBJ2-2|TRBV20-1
CSARGMGGLVGTGELFF
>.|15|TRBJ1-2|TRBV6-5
CASSNFQSANYGYTF